The next 14 T cell receptor beta chains were all read from a single sample in a study of cytomegalovirus exposure and HLA in healthy donors. PCR employed 60 Vbeta and 13 Jbeta primers. Assay used: immunoSEQ multiplex PCR; TCRdb lists only in-frame clones, some missing. The top ten clones hold about 0.2% of a sample with approximately 220,000 clones, 70% to 85% of them seen once. The sequencing input was PBMCs. These receptors came from a girl aged 2 to 9 in good health and CMV-seronegative.

V and J are TRBV6-6 and TRBJ1-5; 11 nucleotides line up with TRBD1. Germline CDR1 is MNHNY and CDR2 is SVGAGI (reference sequence). Losses at the gene ends were 5 bases for V and 4 bases for J; bases not matched to a gene: 4. This CDR3 has 15 amino acids. The CDR3 coding sequence is TGTGCCAGCAGTCCCGGACAGGGGGCAAATCAGCCCCAGCATTTT. Residues: CASSPGQGANQPQHF.

This chain links TRBV27 with TRBJ2-1; 9 bases are a match to TRBD2. V lost 3 bases, J lost 3 bases, and 6 bases stayed unmatched. This CDR3 is 16 amino acids long. Germline assignment: CDR1 MNHEY and CDR2 SMNVEV (reference sequence). For the CDR3, the DNA is TGTGCCAGCAGTTTTGTTGCGCGGGGGGGCTACAATGAGCAGTTCTTC. This encodes CASSFVARGGYNEQFF.

The chain is built from TRBV6-5 and TRBJ2-2, with unresolved D. The CDR3 length is 12 residues. Trimming removed 5 bases at V and 6 bases at J, with 7 bases between. Per germline, CDR1 MNHEY and CDR2 SVGAGI. In DNA form, the CDR3 reads TGTGCCAGCAGTACGGGTGCCGGGGAGCTGTTTTTT. It translates to CASSTGAGELFF.

This sequence joins TRBV7-7 and TRBJ2-1; 8 bases line up with TRBD1. The CDR3 contains 13 residues. V lost 3 bases and J lost 8; bases outside the gene matches: 3. CDR1 and CDR2 from the germline V gene are SSHAT and FNYEAQ (reference sequence). This CDR3 reads CASSFQQGDEQFF. Here the CDR3 DNA reads TGTGCCAGCAGCTTCCAACAGGGGGATGAGCAGTTCTTC.

J is TRBJ2-1 and V is TRBV25-1, with D perhaps matching TRBD1 (6 bases). V was cut by 8 bases and J by 4 bases, with 15 bases left in between. The CDR3 is 14 residues long. Looked up from germline, CDR1 is MGHDK and CDR2 is SYGVNS. In DNA form, the CDR3 reads TGTGCCAGCGAAGGGCAGGGGCGATACAATGAGCAGTTCTTC. It translates to CASEGQGRYNEQFF.

The V gene is TRBV7-9, the J gene TRBJ2-7; the D gene is possibly TRBD1 (7 bases). The CDR3 extends over 13 amino acids. Trimming pared 5 bases from V and 2 bases from J, leaving 10 bases between. The germline V gene encodes CDR1 SEHNR and CDR2 FQNEAQ (reference sequence). CDR3 protein: CASSQGGTYEQYF. DNA for the CDR3: TGTGCCAGCAGCCAGGGGGGAACCTACGAGCAGTACTTC.

The chain carries TRBV10-3 and TRBJ1-2; no definite D call. This CDR3 has 15 residues. In germline, CDR1 is ENHRY, CDR2 SYGVKD. With 3 bases removed from V and 4 bases from J, the gap between germline ends came to 15 bases. CDR3 residues: CAISDFTATLYGYTF. For the CDR3, the DNA is TGTGCCATCAGTGACTTTACAGCTACCCTCTATGGCTACACCTTC.

The J gene is TRBJ1-4, the V gene TRBV18; 9 positions agree with TRBD1. Germline V gene data show CDR1 as KGHSH and CDR2 as LQKENI. With 4 bases clipped from V and 5 bases from J, the junction kept 5 bases outside the gene matches. This CDR3 spans 15 amino acids. CDR3 in DNA: TGTGCCAGCTCACTAATGACAGGGGGAAATGAAAAACTGTTTTTT. Protein sequence: CASSLMTGGNEKLFF.

The chain employs TRBV7-2 and TRBJ1-5, with a possible D match to TRBD1 (6 bases). V shed 5 bases and J shed 4 bases, with 9 bases lying between them. The V gene's germline CDR1 is SGHTA and CDR2 FQGNSA. The CDR3 sequence is 13 residues long. The CDR3 spells CASSLQGNQPQHF. The CDR3, as DNA: TGTGCCAGCAGCCTACAGGGTAATCAGCCCCAGCATTTT.

V is TRBV2 and J is TRBJ1-1; D is perhaps TRBD1 (6 bases). Germline V CDR1 and CDR2: SNHLY, FYNNEI. With 7 bases removed from V and 7 bases from J, the gap between germline ends came to 10 bases. This CDR3 has 11 residues. The CDR3 reads CASTRTVEAFF. DNA for the CDR3: TGTGCCAGCACTCGGACAGTTGAAGCTTTCTTT.

V usage is TRBV2 and J usage is TRBJ1-1; no clear D. Germline CDR1 is SNHLY and CDR2 is FYNNEI. The CDR3 sequence is 11 residues long. The V and J ends lost 8 bases and 7 bases respectively, with 11 bases between them. The CDR3 is CASSAGGEAFF. CDR3 DNA sequence: TGTGCCAGCTCGGCGGGAGGTGAAGCTTTCTTT.

The chain has TRBV11-3 and TRBJ2-1; 16 bases match TRBD2. The CDR3 is 17 amino acids. The germline gives CDR1 SGHNT, CDR2 YENEEA. Trimming at V came to 1 base and at J to 8 bases, leaving 5 bases not matched to a gene. This chain's CDR3 is CASSLGSGTSGRDEQFF. For the CDR3, the DNA is TGTGCCAGCAGCTTAGGATCGGGGACTAGCGGGAGGGATGAGCAGTTCTTC. The whole variable domain, remainder taken from reference TRBV11-3 and TRBJ2-1, is EAGVVQSPRYKIIEKKQPVAFWCNPISGHNTLYWYLQNLGQGPELLIRYENEEAVDDSQLPKDRFSAERLKGVDSTLKIQPAELGDSAVYLCASSLGSGTSGRDEQFFGPGTRLTVL.

Only a few counts were recorded for this clone. The rearrangement joins TRBV27 to TRBJ1-1; TRBD1 matches 9 bases. Germline V lookup: CDR1 MNHEY, CDR2 SMNVEV (reference sequence). Trimming at V came to 5 bases and at J to 11 bases, leaving 12 bases not matched to a gene. The CDR3 loop spans 14 amino acids. The CDR3 DNA is TGTGCCAGCAGTCCTCTGGACAGGGGAGGGAATGCTTTCTTT. Protein product: CASSPLDRGGNAFF.

The rearrangement joins TRBV12-5 to TRBJ1-5; tentatively, D is TRBD1 (6 bases). Trimming left V 7 bases short and J 7 bases short, with 23 bases between. Germline V lookup: CDR1 LGHNT, CDR2 FRNRAP. This CDR3 has 16 amino acids. CDR3 sequence: CASAALVGGQGQPQHF. The CDR3 coding sequence is TGTGCTAGTGCCGCCCTGGTGGGGGGGCAAGGGCAGCCCCAGCATTTT.